Below, one TCR beta chain is given with its context. Antigen unknown. The PCR had 60 Vbeta and 13 Jbeta primers. The assay was immunoSEQ multiplex PCR, and TCRdb's table has in-frame clones only and misses some. The sample's table shows 100,000 to 150,000 clones. This specimen belongs to a study of cytomegalovirus exposure and HLA in healthy donors. Study-level findings and limits: Associated with cytomegalovirus, according to the listing, were 150 to 200 TCR beta chains. Some V segments, including TRBV6-2 and TRBV6-3, were excluded as indistinguishable.

The CDR3 spans 11 residues. Trimming pared 5 bases from V and 6 bases from J, leaving 8 bases between. CDR1 and CDR2 from the germline V gene are MNHNS and SASEGT. The rearrangement joins TRBV6-1 to TRBJ2-7; D is unclear. This receptor was obtained from a man between 35 and 55 years old in good health and CMV-seronegative. Sequenced material: PBMCs. The CDR3 here is CASSTKREQYF. CDR3 DNA: TGTGCCAGCAGTACTAAGCGCGAGCAGTACTTC.